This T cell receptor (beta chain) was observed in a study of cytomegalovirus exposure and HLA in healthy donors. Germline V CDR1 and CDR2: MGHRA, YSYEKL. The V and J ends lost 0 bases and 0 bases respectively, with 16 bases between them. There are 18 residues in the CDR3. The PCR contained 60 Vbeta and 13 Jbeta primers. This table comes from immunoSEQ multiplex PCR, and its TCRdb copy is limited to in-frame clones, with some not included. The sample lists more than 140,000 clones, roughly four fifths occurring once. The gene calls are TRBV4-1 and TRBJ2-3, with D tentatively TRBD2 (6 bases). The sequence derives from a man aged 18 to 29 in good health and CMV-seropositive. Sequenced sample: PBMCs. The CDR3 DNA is TGCGCCAGCAGCCAAGATCAGGGACTCCGTATTAGCACAGATACGCAGTATTTT. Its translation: CASSQDQGLRISTDTQYF.